The present TCR beta chain was sequenced within a study of Graves' ophthalmopathy and Graves' hyperthyroidism (dated by TCRdb to 2016 to 2019). In terms of the full investigation: Hyperthyroidism was defined as stable when no progression to ophthalmopathy occurred within 18 months of follow-up. To tell Graves' ophthalmopathy apart from Graves' hyperthyroidism, and to predict which patients would progress to ophthalmopathy, the study relied on TCR beta repertoire signatures. In total, over 130 blood samples were TCR-sequenced: 40 to 45 ophthalmopathy, under 85 hyperthyroidism and some 17 hyperthyroidism-to-ophthalmopathy patients. To explore V-J signatures that distinguish ophthalmopathy from hyperthyroidism, a discovery set of about a hundred patients was enrolled, made up of around 40 with ophthalmopathy and some 60 with stable hyperthyroidism. An independent validation cohort was composed of some 19 hyperthyroidism patients and approximately 15 patients who later progressed from hyperthyroidism to ophthalmopathy. T-cell repertoires of thyroid tissue and blood were compared in more than five hyperthyroidism patients. Following sample collection, hyperthyroidism patients were given methimazole at a starting dose of 30 mg daily, and ophthalmopathy patients were given high-dose intravenous methylprednisolone.

TCR beta CDR3 regions were amplified from RNA transcripts for repertoire sequencing. The first round of RT-PCR was done with HTBI primers and the Qiagen OneStep RT-PCR kit, and was followed by a second round of multiplex PCR, then size selection and purification. Libraries were sequenced paired-end with 100 bp reads on an Illumina HiSeq2000. The paper's data handling went like this. Reads were processed with SOAPnuke, discarding reads with adapters, uncalled bases, mean Phred below 15, or no exact constant-primer or identifier match. High-quality paired reads were merged with COPE v1.2.5. Each unique nucleotide sequence was defined as a clonotype, and clonotypes were aligned to IMGT TRB V, D and J references with MiTCR v1.1. The analysis was limited to V-J combinations with a frequency above 0.0001, which together covered 99.2% of the repertoires. For each V-J combination, a TCR clonal expansion and chaos score was defined as F50 clonal expansion divided by the chaos observed in the TCRdist matrix. Welch's t-statistics and random forest were used to reduce features to about a dozen V-J combinations, which were fed into a naive Bayes classifier. The Morisita-Horn index was used to measure how similar the thyroid and blood repertoires were. TCRdb took the public reads, trimmed them with fastp at Q25, ran MiXCR for clone calling and kept in-frame beta chains. Under each unique CDR3 protein, matching rows form one entry showing the most common genes and DNA. The V and J calls and clone size come from TCRdb's table, not from the authors' own analysis. The sample table records 900,000 to 1,200,000 distinct CDR3 sequences; about 38% of these occur just once. Approximately 10% of the sample belongs to the ten largest clones.

The hyperthyroidism patients were 18 to 65 years old and newly diagnosed, with a disease duration of less than 2 months. Patients were excluded if they had other autoimmune diseases, uncontrolled infections, pregnancy or lactation. Clinical symptoms, serum thyroxine, TRAb, thyroid ultrasound and orbital computed tomography formed the basis of the diagnosis. Total RNA was extracted using Trizol reagent, and RNA quality was checked on an Agilent 2100 Bioanalyzer. This clonotype showed up many times. What this receptor recognizes is not known. Base qualities are missing; no much larger clone stands one base away. General study outcomes and caveats: In cross-validation, the 13-signature model distinguished ophthalmopathy from stable hyperthyroidism with nearly 90% sensitivity and 81% to 82% specificity, while in the test set the corresponding values were approximately 80% and 75%. In validation, the model predicted ophthalmopathy progression with about 70% sensitivity and 72.22% specificity; 12 predicted patients were CT-confirmed with GO in a median of approximately six months. No statistical method was used to predetermine the sample size, and group allocation was not hidden from the investigators. Among expanded thyroid clonotypes with frequency above 0.001, most also showed up in blood, which suggests that blood repertoires may reflect the thyroid immune response.

CDR1 and CDR2, looked up from the germline V gene, are WSHSY and SAAADI. From its cysteine to its phenylalanine, the CDR3 spans 13 amino acids. The CDR3 DNA has 39 bases and is translated from base 1. The V and J ends are trimmed by 6 bases and 8 bases, leaving 16 bases between them. The receptor was derived from an adult man with Graves' hyperthyroidism. Recombination joined TRBV10-2 with TRBJ1-2; the D gene is perhaps TRBD1, from 5 matching bases. The sample was peripheral blood or thyroid tissue (not recorded which). The sequenced DNA is TGCGCCAGCAGCCGCCGGGGGGGGGAAGGCTACACCTTC. Its protein is CASSRRGGEGYTF.